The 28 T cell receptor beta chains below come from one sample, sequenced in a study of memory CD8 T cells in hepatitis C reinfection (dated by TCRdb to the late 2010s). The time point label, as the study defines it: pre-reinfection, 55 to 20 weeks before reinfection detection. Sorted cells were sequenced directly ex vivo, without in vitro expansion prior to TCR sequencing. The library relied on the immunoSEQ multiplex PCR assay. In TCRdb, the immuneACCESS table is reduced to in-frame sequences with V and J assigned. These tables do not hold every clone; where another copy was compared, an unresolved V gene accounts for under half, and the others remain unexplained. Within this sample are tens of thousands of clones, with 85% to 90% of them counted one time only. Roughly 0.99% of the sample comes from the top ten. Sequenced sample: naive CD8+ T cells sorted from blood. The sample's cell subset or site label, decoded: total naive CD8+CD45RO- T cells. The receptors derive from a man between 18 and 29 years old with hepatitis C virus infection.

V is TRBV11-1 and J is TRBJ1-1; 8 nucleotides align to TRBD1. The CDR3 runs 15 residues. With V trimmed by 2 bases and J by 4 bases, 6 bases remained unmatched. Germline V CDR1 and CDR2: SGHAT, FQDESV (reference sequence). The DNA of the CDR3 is TGTGCCAGCAGCTTACCTGCCGGGACAGGCACTGAAGCTTTCTTT. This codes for CASSLPAGTGTEAFF. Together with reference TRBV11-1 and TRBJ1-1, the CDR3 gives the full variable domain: EAEVAQSPRYKITEKSQAVAFWCDPISGHATLYWYRQILGQGPELLVQFQDESVVDDSQLPKDRFSAERLKGVDSTLKIQPAELGDSAMYLCASSLPAGTGTEAFFGQGTRLTVV.

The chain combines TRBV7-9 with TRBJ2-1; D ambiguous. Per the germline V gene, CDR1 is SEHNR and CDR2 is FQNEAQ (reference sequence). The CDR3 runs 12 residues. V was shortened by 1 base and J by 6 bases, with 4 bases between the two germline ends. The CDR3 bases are TGTGCCAGCAGCTTAGGTATCAATGAGCAGTTCTTC. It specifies CASSLGINEQFF.

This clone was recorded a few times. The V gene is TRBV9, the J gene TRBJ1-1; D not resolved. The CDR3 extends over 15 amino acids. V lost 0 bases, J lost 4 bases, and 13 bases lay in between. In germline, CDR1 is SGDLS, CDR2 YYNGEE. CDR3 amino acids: CASSVGGGTSTEAFF. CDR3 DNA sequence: TGTGCCAGCAGCGTAGGTGGAGGCACGTCCACTGAAGCTTTCTTT.

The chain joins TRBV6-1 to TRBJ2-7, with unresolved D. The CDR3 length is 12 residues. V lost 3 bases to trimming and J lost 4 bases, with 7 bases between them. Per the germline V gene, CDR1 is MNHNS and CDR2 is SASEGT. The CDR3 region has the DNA TGTGCCAGCAGTGATGACTTTTACGAGCAGTACGTC. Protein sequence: CASSDDFYEQYV.

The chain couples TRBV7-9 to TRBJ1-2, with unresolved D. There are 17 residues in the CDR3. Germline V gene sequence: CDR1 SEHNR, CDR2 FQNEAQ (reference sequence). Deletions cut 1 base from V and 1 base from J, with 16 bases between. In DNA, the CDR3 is TGTGCCAGCAGCTTAGTTCTGCCCGACGAGGATAACTATGGCTACACCTTC. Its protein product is CASSLVLPDEDNYGYTF.

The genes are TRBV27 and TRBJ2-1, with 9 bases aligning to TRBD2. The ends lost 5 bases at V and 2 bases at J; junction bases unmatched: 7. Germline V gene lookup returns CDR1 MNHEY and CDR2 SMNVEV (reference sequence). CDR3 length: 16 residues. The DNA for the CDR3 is TGTGCCAGCAGTAAACCACTAGCGGGTACCTACAATGAGCAGTTCTTC. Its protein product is CASSKPLAGTYNEQFF.

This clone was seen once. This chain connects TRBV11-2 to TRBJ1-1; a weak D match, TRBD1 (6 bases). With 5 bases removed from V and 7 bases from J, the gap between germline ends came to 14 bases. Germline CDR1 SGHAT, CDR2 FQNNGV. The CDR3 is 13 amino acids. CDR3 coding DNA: TGTGCCAGCAGCCGTTCCTACAGGGATGAAGCTTTCTTT. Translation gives CASSRSYRDEAFF.

The CDR3 spells CASSETRASTDTQYF. CDR3 nucleotides: TGTGCCAGCAGTGAGACTAGGGCTAGCACAGATACGCAGTATTTT. The rearrangement joins TRBV6-1 to TRBJ2-3; D possibly corresponds to TRBD2 (6 bases). In germline, CDR1 is MNHNS, CDR2 SASEGT. The CDR3 extends over 15 amino acids. Trimming stripped 3 bases from V and 0 bases from J, with 10 bases between.

The CDR3 region is CASSLGTVELFF. The CDR3 DNA reads TGTGCCAGCAGCTTAGGCACAGTTGAGCTGTTTTTT. This chain connects TRBV7-9 to TRBJ2-2, with D unresolved. CDR1 is SEHNR, CDR2 FQNEAQ, per germline (reference sequence). CDR3 size: 12 residues. V shed 1 base and J shed 11 bases, with 8 bases lying between them.

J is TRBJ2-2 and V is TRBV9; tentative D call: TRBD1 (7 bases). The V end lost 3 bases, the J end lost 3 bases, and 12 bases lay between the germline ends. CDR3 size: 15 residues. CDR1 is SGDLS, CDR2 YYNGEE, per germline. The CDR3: CASSAGGGYTGELFF. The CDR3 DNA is TGTGCCAGCAGCGCAGGGGGAGGATACACCGGGGAGCTGTTTTTT.

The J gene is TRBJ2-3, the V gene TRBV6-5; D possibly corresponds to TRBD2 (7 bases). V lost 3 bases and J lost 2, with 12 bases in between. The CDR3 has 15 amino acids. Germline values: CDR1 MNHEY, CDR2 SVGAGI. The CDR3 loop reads CASSYGGGFTDTQYF. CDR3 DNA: TGTGCCAGCAGTTATGGCGGGGGCTTCACAGATACGCAGTATTTT.

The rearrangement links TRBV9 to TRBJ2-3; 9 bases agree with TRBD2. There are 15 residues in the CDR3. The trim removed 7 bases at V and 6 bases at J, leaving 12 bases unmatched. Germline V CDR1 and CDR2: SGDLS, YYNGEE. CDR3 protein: CASGLVERGVDTQYF. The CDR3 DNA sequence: TGTGCCAGCGGCCTCGTGGAGCGGGGGGTTGATACGCAGTATTTT.

The CDR3 DNA reads TGCGCCAGCAGCCCCAGTCTGGCCTATGGCTACACCTTC. As protein: CASSPSLAYGYTF. V usage is TRBV4-1 and J usage is TRBJ1-2, with D uncertain. CDR1 MGHRA and CDR2 YSYEKL come from the germline V gene. The ends were cut back, 4 bases at V and 4 bases at J, with 10 bases in the middle. The CDR3 is 13 residues long.

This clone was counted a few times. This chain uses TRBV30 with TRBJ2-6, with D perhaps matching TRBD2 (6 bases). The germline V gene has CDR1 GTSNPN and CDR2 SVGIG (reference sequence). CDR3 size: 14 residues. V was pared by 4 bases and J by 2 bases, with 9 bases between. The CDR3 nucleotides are TGTGCCTGGACCCCGGGGGCTGGGGCCAACGTCCTGACTTTC. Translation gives CAWTPGAGANVLTF.

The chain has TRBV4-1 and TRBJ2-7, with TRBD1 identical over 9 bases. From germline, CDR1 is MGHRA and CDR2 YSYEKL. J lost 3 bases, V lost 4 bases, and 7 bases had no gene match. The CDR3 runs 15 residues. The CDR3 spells CASSLGQGMLYEQYF. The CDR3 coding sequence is TGCGCCAGCAGCCTTGGACAGGGGATGCTCTACGAGCAGTACTTC.

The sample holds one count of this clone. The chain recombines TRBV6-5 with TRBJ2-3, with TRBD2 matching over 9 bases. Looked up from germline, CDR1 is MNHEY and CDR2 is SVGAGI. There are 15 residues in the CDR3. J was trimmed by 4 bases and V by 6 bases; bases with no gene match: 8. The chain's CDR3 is CASSFSGSGADTQYF. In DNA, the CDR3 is TGTGCCAGCAGCTTTAGCGGGAGTGGGGCAGATACGCAGTATTTT.

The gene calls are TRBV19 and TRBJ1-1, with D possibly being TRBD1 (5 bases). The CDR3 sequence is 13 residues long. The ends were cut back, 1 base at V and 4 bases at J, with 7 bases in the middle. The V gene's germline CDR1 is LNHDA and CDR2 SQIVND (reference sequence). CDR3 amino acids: CASSIAQGTEAFF. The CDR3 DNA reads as TGTGCCAGTAGTATAGCCCAGGGCACTGAAGCTTTCTTT.

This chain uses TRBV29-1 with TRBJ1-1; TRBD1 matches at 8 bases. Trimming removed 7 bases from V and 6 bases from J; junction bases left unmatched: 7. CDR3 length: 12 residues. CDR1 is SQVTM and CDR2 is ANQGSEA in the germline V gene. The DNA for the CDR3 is TGCAGCGCCCGACAGGGGTGGGCTGAAGCTTTCTTT. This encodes CSARQGWAEAFF.

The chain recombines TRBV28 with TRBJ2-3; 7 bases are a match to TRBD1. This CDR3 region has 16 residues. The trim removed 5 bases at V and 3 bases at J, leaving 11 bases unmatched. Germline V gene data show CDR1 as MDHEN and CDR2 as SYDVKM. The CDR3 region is CASSPLDRKGTDTQYF. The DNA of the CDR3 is TGTGCCAGCAGTCCGCTGGACAGGAAGGGGACAGATACGCAGTATTTT.

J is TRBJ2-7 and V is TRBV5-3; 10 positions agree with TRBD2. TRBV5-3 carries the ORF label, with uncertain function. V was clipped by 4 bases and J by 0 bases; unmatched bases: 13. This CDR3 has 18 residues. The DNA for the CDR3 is TGTGCCAGAAGCGACTCCGGGACTAGCGCTAGGAGCTCCTACGAGCAGTACTTC. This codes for CARSDSGTSARSSYEQYF.

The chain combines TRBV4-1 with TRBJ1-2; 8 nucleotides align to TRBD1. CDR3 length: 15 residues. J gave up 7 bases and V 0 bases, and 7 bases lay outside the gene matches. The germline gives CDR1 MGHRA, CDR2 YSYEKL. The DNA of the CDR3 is TGCGCCAGCAGCCAAGAAGGGCAGGGGGCGGGTGGCTACACCTTC. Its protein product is CASSQEGQGAGGYTF.

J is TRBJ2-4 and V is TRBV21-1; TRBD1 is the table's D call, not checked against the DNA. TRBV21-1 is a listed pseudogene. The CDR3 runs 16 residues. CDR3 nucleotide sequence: TGTGCCAGCAGCAGGGTCAGGGGGCGCGAGGGGGACATTCAGTACTTC. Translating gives CASSRVRGREGDIQYF.

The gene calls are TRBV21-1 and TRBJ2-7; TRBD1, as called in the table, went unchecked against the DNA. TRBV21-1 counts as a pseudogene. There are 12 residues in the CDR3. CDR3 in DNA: TGTGCCCCCCCAGGTACAGCCTACGAGCAGTACTTC. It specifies CAPPGTAYEQYF.

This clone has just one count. The CDR3 DNA follows: TGTGCCAGCAGTGCAGGGTTTGAGGCCAAAAACATTCAGTACTTC. Its protein product is CASSAGFEAKNIQYF. The chain is built from TRBV27 and TRBJ2-4; maybe TRBD1 (5 bases). V was cut by 5 bases and J by 1 base, with 12 bases left in between. The CDR3 covers 15 residues. The V gene's germline CDR1 is MNHEY and CDR2 SMNVEV (reference sequence).

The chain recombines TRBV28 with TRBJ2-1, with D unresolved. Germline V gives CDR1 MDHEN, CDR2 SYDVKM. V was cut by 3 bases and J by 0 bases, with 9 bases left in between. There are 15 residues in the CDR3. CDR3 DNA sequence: TGTGCCAGCAGTTTGCCCAAGAGCTCCTACAATGAGCAGTTCTTC. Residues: CASSLPKSSYNEQFF.

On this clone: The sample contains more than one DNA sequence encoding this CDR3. CDR3: CASSERWGDLAYNEQFF. CDR3 nucleotides: TGTGCCAGCAGTGAGAGGTGGGGGGATCTAGCCTACAATGAGCAGTTCTTC. This sequence joins TRBV6-1 and TRBJ2-1; D may be TRBD2 (6 bases). Looked up from germline, CDR1 is MNHNS and CDR2 is SASEGT. The CDR3 spans 17 residues. Trimming cost V 3 bases and J 2 bases, with 17 bases left between them.

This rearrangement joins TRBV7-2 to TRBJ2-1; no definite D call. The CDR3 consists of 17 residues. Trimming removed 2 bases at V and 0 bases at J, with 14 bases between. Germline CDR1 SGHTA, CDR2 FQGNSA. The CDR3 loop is CASSLRGALSSYNEQFF. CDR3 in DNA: TGTGCCAGCAGCTTAAGAGGCGCTCTGAGCTCCTACAATGAGCAGTTCTTC.

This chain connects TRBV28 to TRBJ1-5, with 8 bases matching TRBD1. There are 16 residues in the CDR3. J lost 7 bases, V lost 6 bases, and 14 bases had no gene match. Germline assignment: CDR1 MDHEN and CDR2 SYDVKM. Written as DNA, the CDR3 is TGTGCCAGCAGCCTCCGGACAGGGCTTATGGTGCAGCCCCAGCATTTT. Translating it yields CASSLRTGLMVQPQHF.